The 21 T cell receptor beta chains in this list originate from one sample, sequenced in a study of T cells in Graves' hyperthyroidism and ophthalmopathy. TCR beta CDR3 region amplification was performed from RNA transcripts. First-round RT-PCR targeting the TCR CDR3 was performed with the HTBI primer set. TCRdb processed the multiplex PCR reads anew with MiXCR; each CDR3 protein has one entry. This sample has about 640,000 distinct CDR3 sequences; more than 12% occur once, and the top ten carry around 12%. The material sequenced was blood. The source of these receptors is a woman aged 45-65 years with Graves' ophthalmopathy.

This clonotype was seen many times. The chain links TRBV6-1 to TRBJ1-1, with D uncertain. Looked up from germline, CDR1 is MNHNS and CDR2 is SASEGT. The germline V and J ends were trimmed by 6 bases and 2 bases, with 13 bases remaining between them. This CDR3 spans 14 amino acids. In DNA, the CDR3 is TGTGCCAGCAGGTCCCTTACACCAAACACTGAAGCTTTCTTT. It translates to CASRSLTPNTEAFF.

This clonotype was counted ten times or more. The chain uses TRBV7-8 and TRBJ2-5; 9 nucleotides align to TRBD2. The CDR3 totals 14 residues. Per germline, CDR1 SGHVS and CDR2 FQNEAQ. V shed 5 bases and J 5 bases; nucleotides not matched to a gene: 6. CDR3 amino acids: CASSRAGGRETQYF. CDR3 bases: TGTGCCAGCAGCCGAGCGGGAGGCCGGGAGACCCAGTACTTC.

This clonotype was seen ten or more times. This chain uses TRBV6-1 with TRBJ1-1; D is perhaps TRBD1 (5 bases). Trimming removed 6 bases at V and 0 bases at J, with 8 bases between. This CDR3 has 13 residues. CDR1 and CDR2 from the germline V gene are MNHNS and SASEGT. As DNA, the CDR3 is TGTGCCAGCAGAATGACAGTGAACACTGAAGCTTTCTTT. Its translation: CASRMTVNTEAFF.

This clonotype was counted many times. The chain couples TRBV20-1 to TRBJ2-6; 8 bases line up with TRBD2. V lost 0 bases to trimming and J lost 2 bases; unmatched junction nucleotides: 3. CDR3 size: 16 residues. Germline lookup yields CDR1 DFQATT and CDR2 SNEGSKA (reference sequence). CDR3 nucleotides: TGCAGTGCTAGAGACCCCGGGGGGGCTGGGGCCAACGTCCTGACTTTC. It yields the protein CSARDPGGAGANVLTF.

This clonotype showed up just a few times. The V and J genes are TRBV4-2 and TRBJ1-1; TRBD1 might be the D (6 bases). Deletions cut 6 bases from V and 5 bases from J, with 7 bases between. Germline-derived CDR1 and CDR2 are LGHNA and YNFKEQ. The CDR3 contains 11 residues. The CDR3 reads CASRTGTEAFF. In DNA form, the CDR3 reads TGTGCCAGCAGGACAGGAACTGAAGCTTTCTTT.

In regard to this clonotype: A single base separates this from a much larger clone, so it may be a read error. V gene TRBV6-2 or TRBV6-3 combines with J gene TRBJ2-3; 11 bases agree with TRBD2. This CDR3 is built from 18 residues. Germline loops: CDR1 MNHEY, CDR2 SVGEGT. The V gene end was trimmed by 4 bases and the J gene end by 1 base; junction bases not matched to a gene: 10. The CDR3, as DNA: TGTGCCAGCAGTTCCGGGACTAGCGGATTGCAAGGCACAGATACGCAGTATTTT. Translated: CASSSGTSGLQGTDTQYF.

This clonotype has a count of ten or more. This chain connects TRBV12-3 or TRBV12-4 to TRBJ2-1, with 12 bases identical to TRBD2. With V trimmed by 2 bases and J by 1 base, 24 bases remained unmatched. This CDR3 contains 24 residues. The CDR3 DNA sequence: TGTGCCAGCAGTTTATCGGCGGGGCGCCAGAGGACTAGCGGGACGGCATCATCCTACAATGAGCAGTTCTTC. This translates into CASSLSAGRQRTSGTASSYNEQFF.

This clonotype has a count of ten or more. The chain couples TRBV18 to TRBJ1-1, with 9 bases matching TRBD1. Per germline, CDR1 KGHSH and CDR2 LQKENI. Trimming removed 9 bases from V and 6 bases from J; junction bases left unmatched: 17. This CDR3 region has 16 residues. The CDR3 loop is CASQNLPGTGRSEAFF. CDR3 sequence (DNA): TGTGCCAGTCAGAACCTACCCGGGACAGGGAGATCTGAAGCTTTCTTT.

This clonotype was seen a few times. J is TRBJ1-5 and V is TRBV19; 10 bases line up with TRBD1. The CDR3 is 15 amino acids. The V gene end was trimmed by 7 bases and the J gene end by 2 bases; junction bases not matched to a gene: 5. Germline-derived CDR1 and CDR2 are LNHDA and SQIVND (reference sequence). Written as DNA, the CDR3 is TGTGCCAGTATAGAGGGACAGGGGCGCAATCAGCCCCAGCATTTT. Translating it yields CASIEGQGRNQPQHF.

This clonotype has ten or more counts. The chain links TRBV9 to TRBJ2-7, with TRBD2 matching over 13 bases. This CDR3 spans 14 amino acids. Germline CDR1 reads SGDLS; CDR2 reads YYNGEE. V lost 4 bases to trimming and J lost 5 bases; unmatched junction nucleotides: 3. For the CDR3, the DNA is TGTGCCAGCAGCACTAGCGGGAGGGCCCACGAGCAGTACTTC. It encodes CASSTSGRAHEQYF.

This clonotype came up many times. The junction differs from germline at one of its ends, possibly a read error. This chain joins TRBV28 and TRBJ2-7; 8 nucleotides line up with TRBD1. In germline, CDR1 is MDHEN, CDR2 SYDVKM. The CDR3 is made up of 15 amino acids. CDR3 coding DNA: TGTACCAGCGGCTCGACCGGGACAGGCAAGTACGAGCAGTACTTC. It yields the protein CTSGSTGTGKYEQYF.

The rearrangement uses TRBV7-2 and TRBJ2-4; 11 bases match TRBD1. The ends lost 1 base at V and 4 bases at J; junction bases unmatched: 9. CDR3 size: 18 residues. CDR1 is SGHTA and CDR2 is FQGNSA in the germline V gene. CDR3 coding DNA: TGTGCCAGCAGCTTAGTTGGGACAGGGGGTTTGTTTAAAAACATTCAGTACTTC. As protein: CASSLVGTGGLFKNIQYF.

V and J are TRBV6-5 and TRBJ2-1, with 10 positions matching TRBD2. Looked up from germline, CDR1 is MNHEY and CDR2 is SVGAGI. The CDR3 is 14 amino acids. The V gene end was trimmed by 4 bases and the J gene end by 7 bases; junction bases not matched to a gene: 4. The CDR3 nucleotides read TGTGCCAGCAGTTCCACTAGCGGGACGAATGAGCAGTTCTTC. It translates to CASSSTSGTNEQFF.

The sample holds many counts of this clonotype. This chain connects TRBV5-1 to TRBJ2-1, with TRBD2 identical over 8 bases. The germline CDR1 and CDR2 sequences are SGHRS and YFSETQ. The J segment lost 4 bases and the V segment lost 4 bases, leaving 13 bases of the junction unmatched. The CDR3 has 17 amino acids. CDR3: CASSPWSAGDPYNEQFF. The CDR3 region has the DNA TGCGCCAGCAGCCCGTGGTCAGCGGGAGATCCTTACAATGAGCAGTTCTTC.

CDR3 sequence reads: CSAVSGIYEQYF. The CDR3 region has the DNA TGCAGTGCTGTATCCGGGATCTACGAGCAGTACTTC. The V gene is TRBV20-1, the J gene TRBJ2-7, with D possibly matching TRBD2 (5 bases). V was shortened by 5 bases and J by 3 bases, with 11 bases between the two germline ends. CDR1 is DFQATT, CDR2 SNEGSKA, per germline (reference sequence). This CDR3 has 12 residues.

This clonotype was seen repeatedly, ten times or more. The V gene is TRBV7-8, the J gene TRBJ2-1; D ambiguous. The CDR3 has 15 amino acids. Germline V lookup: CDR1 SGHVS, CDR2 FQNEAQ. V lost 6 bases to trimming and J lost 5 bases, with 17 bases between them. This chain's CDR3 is CASSSAVLRNNEQFF. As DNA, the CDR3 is TGTGCCAGCAGTTCCGCGGTGCTACGGAACAATGAGCAGTTCTTC.

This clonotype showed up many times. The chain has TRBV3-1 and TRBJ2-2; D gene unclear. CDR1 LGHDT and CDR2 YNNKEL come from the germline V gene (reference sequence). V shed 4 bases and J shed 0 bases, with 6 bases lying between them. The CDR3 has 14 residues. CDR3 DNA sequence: TGTGCCAGCAGCCGAGACGCGAACACCGGGGAGCTGTTTTTT. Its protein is CASSRDANTGELFF.

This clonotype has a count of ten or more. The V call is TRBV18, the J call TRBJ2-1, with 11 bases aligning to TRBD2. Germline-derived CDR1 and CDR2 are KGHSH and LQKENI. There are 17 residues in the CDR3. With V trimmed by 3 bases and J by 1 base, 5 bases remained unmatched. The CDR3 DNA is TGTGCCAGCTCACCGCCGACTAGCGGGGCATCCTACAATGAGCAGTTCTTC. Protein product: CASSPPTSGASYNEQFF.

The CDR3 DNA sequence: TGTGCCAGCAGTTTCAGGGGTGGCTCACCCCTCCACTTT. Translating it yields CASSFRGGSPLHF. This chain joins TRBV6-9 and TRBJ1-6, with D possibly being TRBD1 (6 bases). The CDR3 is 13 residues long. The germline gives CDR1 MNHGY, CDR2 SVAAGI. V dropped 4 bases and J dropped 10 bases, with 11 bases sitting between them.

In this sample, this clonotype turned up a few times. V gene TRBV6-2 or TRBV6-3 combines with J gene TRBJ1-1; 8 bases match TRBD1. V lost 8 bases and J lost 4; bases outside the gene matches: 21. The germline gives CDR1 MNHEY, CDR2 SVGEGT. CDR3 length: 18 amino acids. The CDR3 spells CASRSIPGRKTGGTEAFF. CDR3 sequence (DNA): TGTGCCAGCCGCAGTATCCCTGGTAGGAAAACAGGGGGCACTGAAGCTTTCTTT.

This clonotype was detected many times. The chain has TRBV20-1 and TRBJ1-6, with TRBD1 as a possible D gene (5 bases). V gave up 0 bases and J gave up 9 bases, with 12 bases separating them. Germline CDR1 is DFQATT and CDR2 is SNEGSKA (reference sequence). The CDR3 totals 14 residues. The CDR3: CSARDWDRGSPLHF. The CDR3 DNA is TGCAGTGCTAGAGATTGGGACCGTGGTTCACCCCTCCACTTT.